Following are 25 T cell receptor beta chains from one sample sequenced in a study of memory CD4+ T cells and cytomegalovirus serostatus. The sort gate was single viable CD3+CD4+CD8-CD45RO+ cells for memory CD4+ T cells. Libraries were prepared by immunoSEQ multiplex PCR; TCRdb keeps only in-frame clonotypes and omits some of them. The sample carries under 65,000 clones, just under 80% recorded once. Sequenced material: memory CD4+ T cells from blood. Receptors were obtained from an adult in good health and CMV-seronegative.

This chain links TRBV5-6 with TRBJ2-2; D gene ambiguous. Trimming removed 4 bases at V and 3 bases at J, with 16 bases between. CDR3 length: 16 amino acids. CDR1 and CDR2 (germline): SGHDT, YYEEEE. The CDR3 DNA sequence: TGTGCCAGCAGCCAGCCGGTTCTGGGTGACACCGGGGAGCTGTTTTTT. This gives the protein CASSQPVLGDTGELFF.

V is TRBV18 and J is TRBJ2-5; D ambiguous. This CDR3 is built from 15 residues. The germline V and J ends were trimmed by 1 base and 5 bases, with 14 bases remaining between them. Per germline, CDR1 KGHSH and CDR2 LQKENI. Written as DNA, the CDR3 is TGTGCCAGCTCACCACTTCCTGGGCCCCAGGAGACCCAGTACTTC. It yields the protein CASSPLPGPQETQYF.

The CDR3 region has the DNA TGTGCCAGCTCACCGGGACTAGCGGGAAACTACAATGAGCAGTTCTTC. As protein: CASSPGLAGNYNEQFF. The V and J genes are TRBV18 and TRBJ2-1; 13 nucleotides line up with TRBD2. Germline CDR1 reads KGHSH; CDR2 reads LQKENI. V dropped 3 bases and J dropped 3; count of bases not matched to a gene: 2. The CDR3 contains 16 residues. Drawing the rest from reference TRBV18 and TRBJ2-1, the complete variable domain is NAGVMQNPRHLVRRRGQEARLRCSPMKGHSHVYWYRQLPEEGLKFMVYLQKENIIDESGMPKERFSAEFPKEGPSILRIQQVVRGDSAAYFCASSPGLAGNYNEQFFGPGTRLTVL.

The chain employs TRBV9 and TRBJ2-1; TRBD1 aligns across 7 bases. The V segment lost 7 bases and the J segment 3 bases; nucleotides outside the gene matches: 10. CDR1 is SGDLS, CDR2 YYNGEE, per germline. CDR3 length equals 15 residues. CDR3 DNA sequence: TGTGCCAGCGCTGTTACCGGGACAGTCTACAATGAGCAGTTCTTC. Translating gives CASAVTGTVYNEQFF.

Written as DNA, the CDR3 is TGTGCCAGCAGCTTTTCCCCGGCCGCGACCCAGTACTTC. Translation: CASSFSPAATQYF. This sequence joins TRBV7-9 and TRBJ2-5, with D unresolved. This CDR3 has 13 amino acids. V was clipped by 3 bases and J by 7 bases, with 12 bases between them. Germline CDR1 reads SEHNR; CDR2 reads FQNEAQ (reference sequence).

V and J are TRBV13 and TRBJ1-4; 9 nucleotides line up with TRBD1. The trim removed 4 bases at V and 5 bases at J, leaving 5 bases unmatched. The V gene's germline CDR1 is PRHDT and CDR2 FYEKMQ (reference sequence). This CDR3 region has 15 residues. The DNA of the CDR3 is TGTGCCAGCAGCTCCTCCGGGACAGGGAATGAAAAACTGTTTTTT. Its translation is CASSSSGTGNEKLFF.

A single count supports this clone. V and J are TRBV27 and TRBJ2-1; 7 positions agree with TRBD2. J was trimmed by 6 bases and V by 0 bases; bases with no gene match: 5. The CDR3 is 15 residues long. Germline CDR1 is MNHEY and CDR2 is SMNVEV (reference sequence). CDR3 DNA: TGTGCCAGCAGTTTATCCTGGACTAGATCCAATGAGCAGTTCTTC. This sequence encodes CASSLSWTRSNEQFF.

The genes are TRBV6-1 and TRBJ1-1, with D hard to call. The CDR3 runs 15 residues. The V and J ends lost 1 base and 0 bases respectively, with 9 bases between them. The germline gives CDR1 MNHNS, CDR2 SASEGT. The CDR3 DNA reads TGTGCCAGCAGTGAAGTGGGATCGGTGAACACTGAAGCTTTCTTT. As protein: CASSEVGSVNTEAFF.

V and J are TRBV7-8 and TRBJ2-5; 12 bases align to TRBD2. V lost 4 bases to trimming and J lost 4 bases; unmatched junction nucleotides: 4. Germline CDR1 reads SGHVS; CDR2 reads FQNEAQ. The CDR3 is 15 residues long. CDR3 residues: CASSYLAGGIETQYF. The CDR3 DNA follows: TGTGCCAGCAGCTACCTAGCGGGAGGGATAGAGACCCAGTACTTC.

This chain connects TRBV10-3 to TRBJ2-2, with 12 positions matching TRBD2. There are 16 residues in the CDR3. Germline loops: CDR1 ENHRY, CDR2 SYGVKD. Trimming at V came to 7 bases and at J to 3 bases, leaving 6 bases not matched to a gene. The CDR3 DNA reads TGTGCCATCAAGTTTAGACTAGCGGGAGACACCGGGGAGCTGTTTTTT. Translation: CAIKFRLAGDTGELFF.

This clone was picked up one time. V is TRBV7-6 and J is TRBJ2-1, with D possibly being TRBD2 (5 bases). The V and J ends lost 5 bases and 0 bases respectively, with 14 bases between them. This CDR3 is built from 16 residues. The germline V gene has CDR1 SGHVS and CDR2 FNYEAQ. The CDR3: CASSPLTGSSYNEQFF. The DNA of the CDR3 is TGTGCCAGCAGCCCGCTGACGGGAAGCTCCTACAATGAGCAGTTCTTC.

This chain connects TRBV28 to TRBJ1-1; a possible D gene is TRBD1 (6 bases). Germline V gives CDR1 MDHEN, CDR2 SYDVKM. The V gene lost 4 bases and the J gene lost 1 base, with 13 bases spanning the gap. The CDR3 is 15 residues long. In nucleotides, the CDR3 is TGTGCCAGCAGTTCCGGACAGATTCAGAACACTGAAGCTTTCTTT. Protein sequence: CASSSGQIQNTEAFF.

The chain uses TRBV7-3 and TRBJ2-3; D is possibly TRBD2 (6 bases). The germline V gene encodes CDR1 SGHTA and CDR2 FQGTGA. The CDR3 contains 14 residues. The V end was cut by 5 bases, the J end by 4 bases, with 13 bases between. This chain's CDR3 is CASSAGGSADTQYF. DNA of the CDR3: TGTGCCAGCAGCGCTGGGGGGAGTGCAGATACGCAGTATTTT.

The V call is TRBV7-3, the J call TRBJ2-1; 7 bases line up with TRBD2. Germline-derived CDR1 and CDR2 are SGHTA and FQGTGA. The CDR3 totals 15 residues. V was clipped by 5 bases and J by 5 bases; unmatched bases: 9. The CDR3 spells CASSAVPGGHNEQFF. The CDR3 DNA reads TGTGCCAGCAGCGCCGTGCCGGGAGGTCACAATGAGCAGTTCTTC. Combining the CDR3 with reference TRBV7-3 and TRBJ2-1 gives the whole variable domain GAGVSQTPSNKVTEKGKYVELRCDPISGHTALYWYRQSLGQGPEFLIYFQGTGAADDSGLPNDRFFAVRPEGSVSTLKIQRTERGDSAVYLCASSAVPGGHNEQFFGPGTRLTVL.

The V and J genes are TRBV27 and TRBJ1-1, with D uncertain. The CDR3 sequence is 13 residues long. V shed 3 bases and J shed 10 bases, with 15 bases lying between them. The germline V gene encodes CDR1 MNHEY and CDR2 SMNVEV (reference sequence). The CDR3 loop reads CASSLSMGGGAFF. In DNA form, the CDR3 reads TGTGCCAGCAGTTTGTCAATGGGTGGAGGAGCTTTCTTT.

This clone was observed a handful of times. The genes are TRBV12-5 and TRBJ2-1; 8 positions match TRBD2. The germline V gene has CDR1 LGHNT and CDR2 FRNRAP. The CDR3 is made up of 17 amino acids. V dropped 0 bases and J dropped 9; count of bases not matched to a gene: 13. The CDR3 DNA reads as TGTGCTAGTGGTTTGGTACGAACGGGAGGGGGGGTAAGTGAGCAGTTCTTC. Translating it yields CASGLVRTGGGVSEQFF.

The chain carries TRBV11-1 and TRBJ1-2; the match to TRBD1 covers 7 bases. CDR3 size: 14 residues. The V and J ends lost 2 bases and 4 bases, in that order; junction bases with no gene match: 4. Germline V gives CDR1 SGHAT, CDR2 FQDESV (reference sequence). The CDR3 is CASSLSGGGYGYTF. The CDR3 DNA sequence: TGTGCCAGCAGCTTATCAGGGGGAGGCTATGGCTACACCTTC.

The chain combines TRBV30 with TRBJ1-3, with 11 bases aligning to TRBD1. Germline lookup yields CDR1 GTSNPN and CDR2 SVGIG (reference sequence). Trimming cost V 2 bases and J 0 bases; bases outside gene matches: 12. This CDR3 spans 19 amino acids. Written as DNA, the CDR3 is TGTGCCTGGAGTTGGGAGGGACAGGGGGAGAGAGCCTCTGGAAACACCATATATTTT. It specifies CAWSWEGQGERASGNTIYF.

The genes are TRBV7-8 and TRBJ2-7, with a tentative D call TRBD2 (5 bases). Germline CDR1 SGHVS, CDR2 FQNEAQ. This CDR3 has 14 residues. Trimming took off 0 bases at V and 0 bases at J, with 6 bases between the two ends. CDR3 sequence (DNA): TGTGCCAGCAGCTTAGCGGGGAGCTCCTACGAGCAGTACTTC. This translates into CASSLAGSSYEQYF.

Remarks on this clone: At the DNA level, this CDR3 is encoded by other sequences in the same sample as well. The chain links TRBV11-2 to TRBJ2-7, with 7 bases that match TRBD1. The CDR3 extends over 13 amino acids. After removal of 3 bases from V and 2 bases from J, the junction contained 1 base not matched to a gene. CDR1 and CDR2 (germline): SGHAT, FQNNGV. For the CDR3, the DNA is TGTGCCAGCAGCTTGGGACAGACCTACGAGCAGTACTTC. Residues: CASSLGQTYEQYF.

This chain uses TRBV28 with TRBJ2-1, with D unclear. The V end lost 7 bases, the J end lost 0 bases, and 19 bases lay between the germline ends. CDR3 length: 17 amino acids. Germline CDR1 is MDHEN and CDR2 is SYDVKM. CDR3 DNA sequence: TGTGCCAGCATAAGTCCGGGCGGCTTCGGCTCCTACAATGAGCAGTTCTTC. This sequence encodes CASISPGGFGSYNEQFF.

The genes are TRBV10-3 and TRBJ2-3; TRBD2 is a possible D gene (6 bases). This CDR3 is 12 amino acids long. Trimming removed 5 bases from V and 7 bases from J, with 10 bases in between. Germline V gene sequence: CDR1 ENHRY, CDR2 SYGVKD. The CDR3 bases are TGTGCCATCAGTTACGGGGGAAATACGCAGTATTTT. The encoded protein is CAISYGGNTQYF.

The rearrangement links TRBV10-3 to TRBJ2-1, with TRBD2 matching over 13 bases. With 8 bases clipped from V and 7 bases from J, the junction kept 5 bases outside the gene matches. This CDR3 has 14 residues. CDR1 is ENHRY and CDR2 is SYGVKD in the germline V gene. The CDR3 DNA is TGTGCCATCGGACTAGCGGGAGACCAAAATGAGCAGTTCTTC. It is translated as CAIGLAGDQNEQFF.

The chain recombines TRBV11-2 with TRBJ2-4; D is uncertain. V lost 1 base and J lost 6, with 13 bases in between. Germline loops: CDR1 SGHAT, CDR2 FQNNGV. The CDR3 is made up of 15 amino acids. In nucleotides, the CDR3 is TGTGCCAGCAGCTTAGCTTCGGGCTCGCCAAACATTCAGTACTTC. Translation gives CASSLASGSPNIQYF.

The genes are TRBV29-1 and TRBJ2-2, with D maybe TRBD1 (6 bases). This CDR3 is 13 amino acids long. Germline CDR1 is SQVTM and CDR2 is ANQGSEA. V shed 4 bases and J shed 3 bases, with 9 bases lying between them. In nucleotides, the CDR3 is TGCAGCGTTGCTAGGACAGACACCGGGGAGCTGTTTTTT. It codes for CSVARTDTGELFF.